Described below is a single TCR beta chain sequence and its context. As yet, its antigen is unknown. The data were taken from a study of blood T cells in healthy people across ages. Germline CDR1 and CDR2: MGHRA and YSYEKL. CDR3 length: 16 residues. V lost 0 bases to trimming and J lost 7 bases, with 16 bases between them. General study results and limits: Bulk PBMC profiling left naive and antigen-experienced comparisons inconclusive.

Next came a second PCR, run for about 6 to 11 cycles, which used a sample-barcoded 5' primer along with a J-beta primer mix. TCRdb recomputed calls from the 5' RACE reads with MiXCR, one row per CDR3 protein. The sample has roughly 1,800,000 distinct CDR3 sequences; about 50% are singletons. This sequence was found in a woman in her 40s in good health. J is TRBJ2-1 and V is TRBV4-1; no clear D gene. Sequencing was performed on blood. The CDR3 is CASSQDSRRKGNEQFF. The CDR3 DNA sequence: TGCGCCAGCAGCCAAGATTCCCGCCGGAAAGGTAATGAGCAGTTCTTC.